The 23 T cell receptor beta chains presented below share a single source sample, sequenced in a study of T cell changes during pregnancy in multiple sclerosis. The data were produced by immunoSEQ multiplex PCR, yet TCRdb's version contains in-frame clones alone and is incomplete. The top ten clones hold over 0.8% of a sample with approximately 40,000 clones, about 96% of them seen once. The starting material was peripheral blood, obtained in the second trimester of pregnancy. The origin of the receptors is a female donor with multiple sclerosis, enrolled in a pregnancy study.

The chain couples TRBV7-2 to TRBJ1-6; a weak D match, TRBD1 (5 bases). The CDR3 has 15 residues. The V gene's germline CDR1 is SGHTA and CDR2 FQGNSA. The V end lost 5 bases, the J end lost 9 bases, and 17 bases lay between the germline ends. CDR3 sequence reads: CASSPSGGVGSPLHF. The CDR3 DNA reads TGTGCCAGCAGCCCGTCTGGGGGGGTTGGTTCACCCCTCCACTTT. Filled out from reference TRBV7-2 and TRBJ1-6, the complete variable domain reads GAGVSQSPSNKVTEKGKDVELRCDPISGHTALYWYRQSLGQGLEFLIYFQGNSAPDKSGLPSDRFSAERTGGSVSTLTIQRTQQEDSAVYLCASSPSGGVGSPLHFGNGTRLTVT.

The chain combines TRBV5-1 with TRBJ2-3; maybe TRBD2 (6 bases). The germline gives CDR1 SGHRS, CDR2 YFSETQ. The length of the CDR3 is 15 residues. Trimming took off 0 bases at V and 4 bases at J, with 12 bases between the two ends. CDR3 DNA sequence: TGCGCCAGCAGCTTGGGACTAGATGTGTCAGATACGCAGTATTTT. Protein: CASSLGLDVSDTQYF.

V usage is TRBV29-1 and J usage is TRBJ2-1; a possible D gene is TRBD1 (7 bases). Germline-derived CDR1 and CDR2 are SQVTM and ANQGSEA. Trimming shortened V by 6 bases and J by 6 bases, and 12 bases separated the two germline ends. This CDR3 contains 12 residues. Here the CDR3 reads CSVEGAFNEQFF. The CDR3 DNA reads as TGCAGCGTGGAGGGGGCCTTCAATGAGCAGTTCTTC.

V gene TRBV6-6 combines with J gene TRBJ1-2; the match to TRBD1 covers 9 bases. This CDR3 is built from 16 residues. The ends lost 5 bases at V and 2 bases at J; junction bases unmatched: 9. CDR1 and CDR2 from the germline V gene are MNHNY and SVGAGI (reference sequence). CDR3 in amino acids: CASSQGLGQGNYGYTF. In nucleotides, the CDR3 is TGTGCCAGCAGTCAGGGATTGGGACAGGGAAACTATGGCTACACCTTC.

The chain carries TRBV4-1 and TRBJ1-1, with TRBD1 identical over 9 bases. CDR3 length: 16 residues. Trimming at V came to 5 bases and at J to 1 base, leaving 8 bases not matched to a gene. Germline V CDR1 and CDR2: MGHRA, YSYEKL. The DNA of the CDR3 is TGCGCCAGCAGCGGGGGACAGGGAGTCAGGAACACTGAAGCTTTCTTT. Translated: CASSGGQGVRNTEAFF.

This chain links TRBV5-4 with TRBJ2-7; 8 bases fit TRBD2. The CDR3 covers 14 residues. Trimming took 3 bases from V and 3 from J; bases not matched to a gene: 5. Germline CDR1 SGHNT, CDR2 YYREEE (reference sequence). This chain's CDR3 is CASSSSGSIYEQYF. CDR3 coding DNA: TGTGCCAGCAGCTCTAGCGGGTCTATCTACGAGCAGTACTTC.

This clone has more than one count but fewer than ten. The chain uses TRBV9 and TRBJ1-1; the D is unclear. CDR3 length equals 14 residues. Germline V CDR1 and CDR2: SGDLS, YYNGEE. Trimming stripped 0 bases from V and 0 bases from J, with 6 bases between. CDR3 sequence: CASSVVEMNTEAFF. CDR3 bases: TGTGCCAGCAGCGTAGTCGAGATGAACACTGAAGCTTTCTTT.

The V gene is TRBV6-5, the J gene TRBJ1-1, with 8 nucleotides matching TRBD1. The V segment lost 6 bases and the J segment 8 bases; nucleotides outside the gene matches: 8. There are 13 residues in the CDR3. CDR1 is MNHEY, CDR2 SVGAGI, per germline. This chain's CDR3 is CASSRQGAREAFF. The CDR3 region has the DNA TGTGCCAGCAGCAGGCAGGGGGCGAGGGAAGCTTTCTTT.

CDR3 in DNA: TGTGCCAGTAGCCCCTCGGACAGGGGGGGGTACGAGCAGTACTTC. It is translated as CASSPSDRGGYEQYF. This chain links TRBV19 with TRBJ2-7, with TRBD1 identical over 10 bases. Germline V gene sequence: CDR1 LNHDA, CDR2 SQIVND (reference sequence). The CDR3 runs 15 residues. With 6 bases clipped from V and 4 bases from J, the junction kept 9 bases outside the gene matches.

This clone was detected once. The V and J genes are TRBV5-4 and TRBJ2-5; no reliable D call. The CDR3 contains 14 residues. V lost 2 bases and J 0 bases, leaving 8 bases between the germline ends. Germline V CDR1 and CDR2: SGHNT, YYREEE (reference sequence). CDR3 loop: CASSFVSDQETQYF. CDR3 nucleotides: TGTGCCAGCAGCTTCGTCTCAGACCAAGAGACCCAGTACTTC.

The rearrangement joins TRBV9 to TRBJ1-1, with D unclear. The germline V gene has CDR1 SGDLS and CDR2 YYNGEE. The CDR3 is 15 amino acids. V dropped 4 bases and J dropped 0 bases, with 13 bases sitting between them. CDR3 loop: CASSPHTRMNTEAFF. CDR3 bases: TGTGCCAGCAGCCCCCATACGCGCATGAACACTGAAGCTTTCTTT. The variable domain in full, completed from reference TRBV9 and TRBJ1-1, reads DSGVTQTPKHLITATGQRVTLRCSPRSGDLSVYWYQQSLDQGLQFLIQYYNGEERAKGNILERFSAQQFPDLHSELNLSSLELGDSALYFCASSPHTRMNTEAFFGQGTRLTVV.

The chain recombines TRBV27 with TRBJ1-2; D gene ambiguous. The CDR3 totals 17 residues. Per the germline V gene, CDR1 is MNHEY and CDR2 is SMNVEV (reference sequence). V lost 5 bases and J 2 bases, leaving 21 bases between the germline ends. The CDR3 loop reads CASSPRGGPPRNYGYTF. CDR3 coding DNA: TGTGCCAGCAGTCCCCGTGGAGGGCCGCCGCGGAACTATGGCTACACCTTC.

The V and J genes are TRBV5-1 and TRBJ2-1; 11 positions agree with TRBD2. This CDR3 is built from 17 residues. J gave up 6 bases and V 1 base, and 9 bases lay outside the gene matches. In germline, CDR1 is SGHRS, CDR2 YFSETQ. CDR3 region: CASSLNPLAGGLNEQFF. Written as DNA, the CDR3 is TGCGCCAGCAGCTTGAACCCCCTAGCGGGGGGACTCAATGAGCAGTTCTTC.

This chain uses TRBV7-3 with TRBJ2-3; the match to TRBD1 covers 10 bases. Losses at the gene ends were 8 bases for V and 1 base for J; bases not matched to a gene: 15. The CDR3 loop spans 18 amino acids. Germline CDR1 SGHTA, CDR2 FQGTGA. The CDR3 protein is CASGAGTGEFSGTDTQYF. CDR3 sequence (DNA): TGTGCCAGCGGTGCCGGGACAGGGGAGTTCTCGGGCACAGATACGCAGTATTTT.

This clone occurred once. The genes are TRBV7-6 and TRBJ2-7, with unresolved D. The CDR3 covers 13 residues. Germline CDR1 SGHVS, CDR2 FNYEAQ. V lost 2 bases, J lost 4 bases, and 9 bases lay in between. This CDR3 is CASSLTQMYEQYF. The CDR3 DNA reads as TGTGCCAGCAGCTTAACACAGATGTACGAGCAGTACTTC.

V usage is TRBV5-1 and J usage is TRBJ2-5, with D unclear. The CDR3 sequence is 15 residues long. V lost 0 bases to trimming and J lost 3 bases, with 12 bases between them. The germline V gene encodes CDR1 SGHRS and CDR2 YFSETQ. The CDR3 spells CASSLVGPFEETQYF. CDR3 DNA sequence: TGCGCCAGCAGCTTGGTTGGGCCTTTTGAAGAGACCCAGTACTTC. The full variable domain, completed using reference TRBV5-1 and TRBJ2-5, is KAGVTQTPRYLIKTRGQQVTLSCSPISGHRSVSWYQQTPGQGLQFLFEYFSETQRNKGNFPGRFSGRQFSNSRSEMNVSTLELGDSALYLCASSLVGPFEETQYFGPGTRLLVL.

The chain's CDR3 is CASSQGPATSGVTNEQFF. The CDR3 nucleotides read TGTGCCAGCAGCCAAGGGCCCGCCACTAGCGGGGTAACGAATGAGCAGTTCTTC. The V gene is TRBV4-2, the J gene TRBJ2-1; 10 bases align to TRBD2. The ends lost 1 base at V and 7 bases at J; junction bases unmatched: 13. Germline V gene data show CDR1 as LGHNA and CDR2 as YNFKEQ. The CDR3 spans 18 residues.

This clone occurred once. The CDR3 loop is CASSDGRGQFF. CDR3 bases: TGTGCCAGCTCCGACGGGAGGGGGCAGTTCTTC. The V gene is TRBV18, the J gene TRBJ2-1; 8 nucleotides match TRBD2. The CDR3 contains 11 residues. The germline gives CDR1 KGHSH, CDR2 LQKENI. V lost 6 bases and J lost 12; bases outside the gene matches: 4.

This rearrangement joins TRBV4-2 to TRBJ2-3; no clear D. Trimming took off 3 bases at V and 2 bases at J, with 12 bases between the two ends. CDR1 LGHNA and CDR2 YNFKEQ come from the germline V gene. This CDR3 has 15 residues. DNA of the CDR3: TGTGCCAGCAGCCAGCAAAATGAGAACACAGATACGCAGTATTTT. Protein: CASSQQNENTDTQYF.

The rearrangement links TRBV7-9 to TRBJ2-1, with a possible D match to TRBD2 (6 bases). This CDR3 contains 15 residues. Per germline, CDR1 SEHNR and CDR2 FQNEAQ (reference sequence). Trimming stripped 5 bases from V and 9 bases from J, with 20 bases between. CDR3 sequence: CASSPRTTPGGEQFF. The CDR3 DNA is TGTGCCAGCAGCCCCCGGACTACCCCTGGCGGTGAGCAGTTCTTC.

Remarks on this clone: Other DNA sequences within the sample encode an identical CDR3. J is TRBJ2-7 and V is TRBV18, with TRBD1 identical over 7 bases. The germline V gene has CDR1 KGHSH and CDR2 LQKENI. The CDR3 is made up of 13 amino acids. Losses at the gene ends were 4 bases for V and 4 bases for J; bases not matched to a gene: 4. CDR3 region: CASSRYRGYEQYF. CDR3 in DNA: TGTGCCAGCTCACGTTACAGGGGTTACGAGCAGTACTTC.

The chain links TRBV7-2 to TRBJ2-1; D possibly corresponds to TRBD1 (5 bases). V was clipped by 1 base and J by 7 bases, with 11 bases between them. This CDR3 comprises 14 residues. Looked up from germline, CDR1 is SGHTA and CDR2 is FQGNSA. CDR3 DNA sequence: TGTGCCAGCAGCTTAGGGACATCCGGGAATGAGCAGTTCTTC. Translating gives CASSLGTSGNEQFF.

This clone is a singleton in its sample. V and J are TRBV7-3 and TRBJ2-1; 8 positions agree with TRBD1. Germline V gene lookup returns CDR1 SGHTA and CDR2 FQGTGA. V lost 5 bases, J lost 4 bases, and 10 bases stayed unmatched. The CDR3 contains 16 residues. In DNA, the CDR3 is TGTGCCAGCAGCCCACTCCAGGGGGCGCTTTACAATGAGCAGTTCTTC. It codes for CASSPLQGALYNEQFF.